Listed here are 22 T cell receptor beta chains from one sample, sequenced in a study of blood T cell repertoires in COVID-19. TCRdb's table, derived via immunoSEQ multiplex PCR, lists solely in-frame clones and lacks some. The sample has about 43,000 clones; about 86% are singletons. The specimen was peripheral blood. Source of these receptors: a man aged 35-49 years with COVID-19, enrolled during active disease.

This CDR3 reads CASSMGLAVDTDTQYF. The CDR3 coding sequence is TGTGCCAGCAGCATGGGACTAGCGGTCGACACAGATACGCAGTATTTT. The V call is TRBV5-4, the J call TRBJ2-3; 11 bases line up with TRBD2. Trimming cost V 4 bases and J 2 bases; bases outside gene matches: 6. CDR1 and CDR2 (germline): SGHNT, YYREEE (reference sequence). The CDR3 has 16 residues.

The rearrangement uses TRBV25-1 and TRBJ2-1; 8 nucleotides line up with TRBD2. The trim removed 4 bases at V and 9 bases at J, leaving 8 bases unmatched. CDR3 length: 14 amino acids. The V gene's germline CDR1 is MGHDK and CDR2 SYGVNS. The CDR3 coding sequence is TGTGCCAGCAGTGTAGCGGGGCGGGAACTTGAGCAGTTCTTC. This codes for CASSVAGRELEQFF.

The V gene is TRBV12-3 or TRBV12-4, the J gene TRBJ1-1; 7 nucleotides line up with TRBD1. J gave up 5 bases and V 3 bases, and 3 bases lay outside the gene matches. The CDR3 totals 13 residues. In DNA form, the CDR3 reads TGTGCCAGCAGTTTGGCAGGGGGGACTGAAGCTTTCTTT. Its translation is CASSLAGGTEAFF.

This clone was seen just once. V gene TRBV6-5 combines with J gene TRBJ2-5, with TRBD2 matching over 8 bases. CDR3 size: 15 residues. V shed 6 bases, J shed 0 bases, and the junction held 6 bases outside the gene matches. Germline V gene sequence: CDR1 MNHEY, CDR2 SVGAGI. CDR3 in amino acids: CASSTGGGYQETQYF. The CDR3 region has the DNA TGTGCCAGCAGCACCGGGGGGGGCTACCAAGAGACCCAGTACTTC.

The chain recombines TRBV3-1 (or the pseudogene TRBV3-2) with TRBJ1-1, with a tentative D call TRBD1 (5 bases). CDR3 length: 14 amino acids. Germline assignment: CDR1 LGHDT and CDR2 YNNKEL (reference sequence). V shed 4 bases and J shed 0 bases, with 9 bases lying between them. The CDR3: CASSRRAMNTEAFF. The CDR3 DNA reads as TGTGCCAGCAGCCGCAGGGCGATGAACACTGAAGCTTTCTTT.

This chain joins TRBV6-2 or TRBV6-3 and TRBJ2-5; tentatively, D is TRBD2 (6 bases). CDR3 length: 16 amino acids. Trimming removed 6 bases from V and 3 bases from J, with 20 bases in between. The germline V gene has CDR1 MNHEY and CDR2 SVGEGT. The CDR3 sequence: CASRPPGLRTEETQYF. CDR3 DNA sequence: TGTGCCAGCAGGCCTCCGGGACTGCGAACGGAAGAGACCCAGTACTTC.

This clone has a single count. The chain combines TRBV3-1 (or the pseudogene TRBV3-2) with TRBJ2-1; 7 bases line up with TRBD2. The V segment lost 5 bases and the J segment 6 bases; nucleotides outside the gene matches: 4. Germline CDR1 and CDR2: LGHDT and YNNKEL (reference sequence). The CDR3 is made up of 13 amino acids. CDR3 sequence (DNA): TGTGCCAGCAGCTATCCTAGCGGCAATGAGCAGTTCTTC. It codes for CASSYPSGNEQFF.

The gene calls are TRBV2 and TRBJ2-7; D is uncertain. V was cut by 7 bases and J by 2 bases, with 9 bases left in between. The germline V gene encodes CDR1 SNHLY and CDR2 FYNNEI. CDR3 size: 12 residues. As DNA, the CDR3 is TGTGCCAGCACGGCGGTAACCTACGAGCAGTACTTC. Protein product: CASTAVTYEQYF.

The chain has TRBV3-1 (or the pseudogene TRBV3-2) and TRBJ1-4; D call uncertain. Germline loops: CDR1 LGHDT, CDR2 YNNKEL (reference sequence). The CDR3 totals 13 residues. Between the trimmed V and J ends, which lost 3 bases and 5 bases, there was a span of 7 bases. The CDR3 sequence: CASSHSLNEKLFF. Written as DNA, the CDR3 is TGTGCCAGCAGCCATAGTTTGAATGAAAAACTGTTTTTT.

The chain employs TRBV11-2 and TRBJ2-1; 7 bases line up with TRBD2. V shed 6 bases, J shed 2 bases, and the junction held 10 bases outside the gene matches. The length of the CDR3 is 16 residues. Germline assignment: CDR1 SGHAT and CDR2 FQNNGV. CDR3 residues: CASSLPASGAYNEQFF. CDR3 bases: TGTGCCAGCAGTCTTCCCGCTAGCGGAGCCTACAATGAGCAGTTCTTC.

This clone was detected once. The chain recombines TRBV6-5 with TRBJ1-1; 7 positions match TRBD1. Germline V gene sequence: CDR1 MNHEY, CDR2 SVGAGI. V dropped 0 bases and J dropped 0; count of bases not matched to a gene: 1. The CDR3 is made up of 15 amino acids. This CDR3 is CASSYSGTVNTEAFF. The CDR3, as DNA: TGTGCCAGCAGTTACTCCGGGACAGTGAACACTGAAGCTTTCTTT.

This clone was observed a few times. This rearrangement joins TRBV11-3 to TRBJ2-7, with 7 bases matching TRBD1. This CDR3 contains 14 residues. Germline lookup yields CDR1 SGHNT and CDR2 YENEEA. V shed 4 bases, J shed 2 bases, and the junction held 5 bases outside the gene matches. The CDR3 is CASSYRDSTYEQYF. CDR3 bases: TGTGCCAGCAGCTACCGGGACAGTACCTACGAGCAGTACTTC.

The V gene is TRBV4-1, the J gene TRBJ2-1; maybe TRBD1 (6 bases). The V gene lost 0 bases and the J gene lost 9 bases, with 12 bases spanning the gap. Germline CDR1 reads MGHRA; CDR2 reads YSYEKL. This CDR3 comprises 14 residues. In DNA, the CDR3 is TGCGCCAGCAGCCAAGAAGTCAGGGGTGTTGAGCAGTTCTTC. Its protein is CASSQEVRGVEQFF.

The chain carries TRBV19 and TRBJ2-3; D possibly corresponds to TRBD2 (5 bases). Germline lookup yields CDR1 LNHDA and CDR2 SQIVND (reference sequence). Between the trimmed V and J ends, which lost 5 bases and 2 bases, there was a span of 11 bases. The CDR3 is 14 residues long. The CDR3, as DNA: TGTGCCAGTAGTCCGAGGGTGGCCACAGATACGCAGTATTTT. Protein: CASSPRVATDTQYF.

The chain links TRBV10-1 to TRBJ1-1, with 8 bases identical to TRBD1. CDR3 length: 15 amino acids. CDR1 is WNHNN and CDR2 is SYGVQD in the germline V gene (reference sequence). The ends lost 3 bases at V and 1 base at J; junction bases unmatched: 4. The CDR3 region has the DNA TGCGCCAGCAGTGATCAGGGGGCGAGGAACACTGAAGCTTTCTTT. Protein sequence: CASSDQGARNTEAFF.

The rearrangement uses TRBV29-1 and TRBJ1-2, with D unclear. The CDR3 is made up of 13 amino acids. Trimming pared 1 base from V and 4 bases from J, leaving 10 bases between. CDR1 and CDR2 (germline): SQVTM, ANQGSEA. The CDR3 sequence: CSVEGELGYGYTF. DNA for the CDR3: TGCAGCGTTGAAGGTGAGCTAGGCTATGGCTACACCTTC.

V and J are TRBV7-2 and TRBJ2-5; a possible D gene is TRBD2 (5 bases). V was pared by 5 bases and J by 0 bases, with 10 bases between. CDR3 length equals 14 residues. Germline CDR1 SGHTA, CDR2 FQGNSA. The DNA for the CDR3 is TGTGCCAGCAGCGCCGGACTTTACCAAGAGACCCAGTACTTC. It codes for CASSAGLYQETQYF.

The chain combines TRBV19 with TRBJ1-2; D is perhaps TRBD1 (5 bases). The CDR3 runs to 14 residues. CDR1 and CDR2 (germline): LNHDA, SQIVND (reference sequence). V was pared by 5 bases and J by 4 bases, with 14 bases between. CDR3 sequence: CASSFRVEGYGYTF. CDR3 DNA: TGTGCCAGTAGTTTCAGGGTCGAAGGCTATGGCTACACCTTC.

The chain has TRBV7-9 and TRBJ2-7; 11 bases are shared with TRBD2. V gave up 1 base and J gave up 3 bases; unmatched junction bases: 5. The germline CDR1 and CDR2 sequences are SEHNR and FQNEAQ (reference sequence). The CDR3 covers 16 residues. CDR3 coding DNA: TGTGCCAGCAGCTTAGAAGAGACTAGCGGGATCTACGAGCAGTACTTC. Translation: CASSLEETSGIYEQYF.

The rearrangement links TRBV5-1 to TRBJ1-4; 10 bases align to TRBD1. There are 18 residues in the CDR3. V shed 4 bases, J shed 0 bases, and the junction held 9 bases outside the gene matches. Germline values: CDR1 SGHRS, CDR2 YFSETQ. CDR3 in DNA: TGCGCCAGCAGCCCCTGGACAGGGGGGAGCTCAACTAATGAAAAACTGTTTTTT. This gives the protein CASSPWTGGSSTNEKLFF.

J is TRBJ1-3 and V is TRBV7-8; D ambiguous. The V end lost 2 bases, the J end lost 2 bases, and 7 bases lay between the germline ends. Germline CDR1 and CDR2: SGHVS and FQNEAQ. This CDR3 comprises 14 residues. This CDR3 reads CASSLRGTGNTIYF. CDR3 in DNA: TGTGCCAGCAGCTTACGAGGGACTGGAAACACCATATATTTT.

This clone appeared a few times. J is TRBJ1-1 and V is TRBV19; TRBD1 agrees at 9 bases. With 6 bases clipped from V and 0 bases from J, the junction kept 11 bases outside the gene matches. The CDR3 contains 17 residues. Germline values: CDR1 LNHDA, CDR2 SQIVND (reference sequence). The CDR3 here is CASSRTGDAHMNTEAFF. The CDR3 DNA reads as TGTGCCAGTAGCAGGACAGGGGATGCCCACATGAACACTGAAGCTTTCTTT.